One TCR beta chain is described in this entry. Its antigen is not identified. The data stem from a study of shared clonotypes between healthy human individuals. The wider study: Three CD4 naive, three CD4 memory, two CD8 naive and one CD8 memory plate were used per donor. Broader study findings: The generation probabilities recorded for non-shared clonotypes fell below those of clonotypes shared by all four donors.

Assay used: immunoSEQ multiplex PCR; TCRdb lists only in-frame clones, some missing. The sample lists around 1.9 million clones, roughly 93% occurring once. Selected positively for CCR7 and CD45RO-negative, naive CD8 cells excluded terminally differentiated effector memory CD45RA+ cells. Nashville, Tennessee was home to all donors, who were Caucasian adults. The CDR3 contains 17 residues. J lost 5 bases, V lost 3 bases, and 12 bases had no gene match. The V gene's germline CDR1 is KGHSH and CDR2 LQKENI. The chain carries TRBV18 and TRBJ2-7; 11 bases map to TRBD2. This TCR derives from a young man in good health. Some clones in this sample may be carry-over from other donors' samples. Input material: naive CD8+ T cells from PBMCs. The CDR3 loop is CASSPEGTSGLVHEQYF. The CDR3, as DNA: TGTGCCAGCTCACCCGAAGGGACTAGCGGTTTGGTTCACGAGCAGTACTTC.